This T cell receptor (beta chain) was identified during a study of immune characterization of retroperitoneal liposarcoma. MiXCR, run by TCRdb on the PCR reads, gives a single entry per CDR3 protein. The sample lists roughly 7,000 distinct CDR3 sequences, over 25% occurring once. This CDR3 comprises 14 residues. V lost 4 bases and J lost 1, with 9 bases in between. Per the germline V gene, CDR1 is MGHDK and CDR2 is SYGVNS. The sample comprised blood. This chain joins TRBV25-1 and TRBJ2-3; D remains unclear. The TCR comes from a male donor with retroperitoneal liposarcoma. The CDR3 loop reads CASSVGVGTDTQYF. CDR3 in DNA: TGTGCCAGCAGTGTTGGCGTTGGCACAGATACGCAGTATTTT.